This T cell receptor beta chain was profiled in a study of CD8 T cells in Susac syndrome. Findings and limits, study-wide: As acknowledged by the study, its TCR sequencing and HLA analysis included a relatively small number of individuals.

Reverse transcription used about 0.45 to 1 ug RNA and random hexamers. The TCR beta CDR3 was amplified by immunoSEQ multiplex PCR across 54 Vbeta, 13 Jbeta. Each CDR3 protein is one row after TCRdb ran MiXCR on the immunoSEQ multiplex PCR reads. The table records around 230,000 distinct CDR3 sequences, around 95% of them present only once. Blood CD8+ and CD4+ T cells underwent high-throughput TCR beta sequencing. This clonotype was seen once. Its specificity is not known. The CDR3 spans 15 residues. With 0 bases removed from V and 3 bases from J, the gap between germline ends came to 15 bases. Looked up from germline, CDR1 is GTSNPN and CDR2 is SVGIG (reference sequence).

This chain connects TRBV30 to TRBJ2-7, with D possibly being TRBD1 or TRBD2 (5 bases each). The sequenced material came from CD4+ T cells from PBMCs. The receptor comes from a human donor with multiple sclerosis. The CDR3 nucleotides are TGTGCCTGGAGTGTAATGGGGACGGTGCACTACGAGCAGTACTTC. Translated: CAWSVMGTVHYEQYF.